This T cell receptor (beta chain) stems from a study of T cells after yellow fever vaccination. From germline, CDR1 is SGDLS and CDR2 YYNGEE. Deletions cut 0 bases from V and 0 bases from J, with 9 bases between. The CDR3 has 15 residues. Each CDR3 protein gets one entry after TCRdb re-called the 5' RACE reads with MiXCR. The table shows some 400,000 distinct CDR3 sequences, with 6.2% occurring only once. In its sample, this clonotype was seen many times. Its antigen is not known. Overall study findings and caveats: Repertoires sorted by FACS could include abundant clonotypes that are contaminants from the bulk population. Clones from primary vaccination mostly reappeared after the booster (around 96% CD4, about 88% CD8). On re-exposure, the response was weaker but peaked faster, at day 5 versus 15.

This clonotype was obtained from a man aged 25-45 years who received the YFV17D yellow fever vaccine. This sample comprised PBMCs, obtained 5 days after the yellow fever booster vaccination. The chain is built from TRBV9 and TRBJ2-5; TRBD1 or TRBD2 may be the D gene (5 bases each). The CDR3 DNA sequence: TGTGCCAGCAGCGTAGGAGGGACCTACCAAGAGACCCAGTACTTC. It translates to CASSVGGTYQETQYF.